This T cell receptor (beta chain) was sequenced for a study of shared clonotypes between healthy human individuals. Findings of the study overall: What limited the represented genetic and exposure-history diversity was the small number of donors. Memory subsets generally showed smaller estimated richness than naive subsets did.

With V trimmed by 5 bases and J by 4 bases, 7 bases remained unmatched. The CDR3 loop spans 15 amino acids. Looked up from germline, CDR1 is MNHEY and CDR2 is SVGAGI. The authors' processing: From ImmunoSEQ came sequences covering only the junction and carrying no quality scores, so filtering differed. Clones were sequenced by immunoSEQ multiplex PCR, and TCRdb holds only the in-frame ones, with some missing. V and J calls and clone size follow that table, whereas D and trimming were derived from the DNA. Among about 1.5 million clones listed, 98% were seen once. To note about this clone: The antigen is undetermined.

Input material: naive CD4+ T cells sorted from blood. Regarding subset: CD45RA+ positively selected. This TCR came from a man aged 25 to 40 in good health. The chain uses TRBV6-5 and TRBJ2-2, with 7 bases identical to TRBD2. The CDR3 protein is CASSLWGRATGELFF. Written as DNA, the CDR3 is TGTGCCAGCAGTCTTTGGGGGAGGGCCACCGGGGAGCTGTTTTTT.